The next 27 T cell receptor beta chains were all read from a single sample in a study of OX40 agonist ivuxolimab in advanced cancers. The table came from immunoSEQ multiplex PCR; TCRdb's copy has only in-frame clones and leaves some out. The table shows around 68,000 clones, with approximately 90% occurring only once. The sample was CD4+ or CD8+ T cells sorted from blood, taken in a trial of the OX40 agonist ivuxolimab. The receptors stem from an adult with an advanced solid tumor such as melanoma, head and neck, liver or kidney cancer.

The chain couples TRBV6-6 to TRBJ2-7; 9 positions match TRBD2. Germline CDR1 MNHNY, CDR2 SVGAGI (reference sequence). The CDR3 totals 16 residues. The trim removed 4 bases at V and 4 bases at J, leaving 11 bases unmatched. The CDR3 protein is CASSSPVAGGVYEQYF. The CDR3, as DNA: TGTGCCAGCAGTTCCCCCGTGGCGGGAGGGGTGTACGAGCAGTACTTC.

The chain is built from TRBV10-1 and TRBJ2-7; 7 bases align to TRBD2. Germline assignment: CDR1 WNHNN and CDR2 SYGVQD (reference sequence). V dropped 4 bases and J dropped 6; count of bases not matched to a gene: 6. The CDR3 totals 13 residues. CDR3 region: CASSVLRESEQYF. The CDR3 bases are TGCGCCAGCAGTGTCTTGCGGGAGTCCGAGCAGTACTTC.

The chain has TRBV9 and TRBJ2-3; D gene unclear. This CDR3 has 11 residues. Germline V gives CDR1 SGDLS, CDR2 YYNGEE. Between the trimmed V and J ends, which lost 1 base and 6 bases, there was a span of 3 bases. CDR3: CASSVRDTQYF. The DNA for the CDR3 is TGTGCCAGCAGCGTAAGGGATACGCAGTATTTT. Filled out from reference TRBV9 and TRBJ2-3, the complete variable domain reads DSGVTQTPKHLITATGQRVTLRCSPRSGDLSVYWYQQSLDQGLQFLIQYYNGEERAKGNILERFSAQQFPDLHSELNLSSLELGDSALYFCASSVRDTQYFGPGTRLTVL.

V usage is TRBV15 and J usage is TRBJ2-7; 7 bases are a match to TRBD2. CDR3 length equals 15 residues. V shed 4 bases and J 1 base; nucleotides not matched to a gene: 7. Germline V gives CDR1 LNHNV, CDR2 YYDKDF (reference sequence). The CDR3 DNA follows: TGTGCCACCAGCAAGACTAGCAAACGATCCTACGAGCAGTACTTC. It is translated as CATSKTSKRSYEQYF.

V and J are TRBV19 and TRBJ2-7; TRBD2 matches 11 bases. The germline V gene encodes CDR1 LNHDA and CDR2 SQIVND (reference sequence). The CDR3 totals 15 residues. With V trimmed by 7 bases and J by 6 bases, 11 bases remained unmatched. In DNA, the CDR3 is TGTGCCAGTACCCCCTTAGCGGGAGGGCCCGGCGAGCAGTACTTC. Its translation: CASTPLAGGPGEQYF.

This clone has a handful of counts. The CDR3 DNA reads as TGTGCCAGTACCGCGACAGGGAGTGCTAATGAAAAACTGTTTTTT. Protein product: CASTATGSANEKLFF. The V call is TRBV19, the J call TRBJ1-4; 7 bases align to TRBD1. Germline CDR1 reads LNHDA; CDR2 reads SQIVND (reference sequence). The CDR3 has 15 amino acids. J lost 3 bases, V lost 7 bases, and 8 bases had no gene match. Full variable domain (rest looked up from reference TRBV19 and TRBJ1-4): DGGITQSPKYLFRKEGQNVTLSCEQNLNHDAMYWYRQDPGQGLRLIYYSQIVNDFQKGDIAEGYSVSREKKESFPLTVTSAQKNPTAFYLCASTATGSANEKLFFGSGTQLSVL.

A few counts support this clone. The V call is TRBV9, the J call TRBJ2-2; TRBD1 matches 11 bases. The CDR3 extends over 16 amino acids. Trimming cost V 2 bases and J 4 bases; bases outside gene matches: 4. CDR1 and CDR2 from the germline V gene are SGDLS and YYNGEE. CDR3 DNA sequence: TGTGCCAGCAGCGTTGGACAGGGGGCTGGCACCGGGGAGCTGTTTTTT. This encodes CASSVGQGAGTGELFF.

V and J are TRBV5-1 and TRBJ1-3, with 7 bases that match TRBD1. The CDR3 loop spans 18 amino acids. CDR1 and CDR2 (germline): SGHRS, YFSETQ. With 3 bases clipped from V and 0 bases from J, the junction kept 12 bases outside the gene matches. In DNA form, the CDR3 reads TGCGCCAGCAGCTCCCTCTCCGGGACAGCGAGCTCTGGAAACACCATATATTTT. Protein: CASSSLSGTASSGNTIYF.

CDR3 loop: CASSVYGRGEQYF. The CDR3 DNA sequence: TGTGCCAGCAGTGTTTATGGAAGGGGCGAGCAGTACTTC. The V and J genes are TRBV6-1 and TRBJ2-7; D is possibly TRBD1 (5 bases). Germline lookup yields CDR1 MNHNS and CDR2 SASEGT. This CDR3 is built from 13 residues. With 4 bases removed from V and 6 bases from J, the gap between germline ends came to 13 bases.

This chain links TRBV5-1 with TRBJ1-4, with 7 bases aligning to TRBD1. This CDR3 contains 17 residues. The junction had 10 bases not matched to a gene; V was cut back by 1 base and J by 4 bases. The V gene's germline CDR1 is SGHRS and CDR2 YFSETQ. The CDR3 bases are TGCGCCAGCAGCTTGTCCGGGACAGTTAATGGTAATGAAAAACTGTTTTTT. This codes for CASSLSGTVNGNEKLFF.

The CDR3, as DNA: TGCGCCAGCAGCCCGGACTGGGACAGGGGCTCCTACGAGCAGTACTTC. It encodes CASSPDWDRGSYEQYF. The V gene is TRBV5-1, the J gene TRBJ2-7, with TRBD1 matching over 10 bases. After removal of 4 bases from V and 0 bases from J, the junction contained 7 bases not matched to a gene. Germline lookup yields CDR1 SGHRS and CDR2 YFSETQ. The CDR3 loop spans 16 amino acids.

This clone was seen only once. This chain uses TRBV7-3 with TRBJ1-3; D is unresolved. Germline V gene sequence: CDR1 SGHTA, CDR2 FQGTGA. V was shortened by 5 bases and J by 0 bases, with 8 bases between the two germline ends. The CDR3 has 14 residues. The CDR3 sequence: CASSPGSSGNTIYF. The CDR3 nucleotides read TGTGCCAGCAGCCCGGGGTCCTCTGGAAACACCATATATTTT.

This clone was counted a single time. The rearrangement uses TRBV28 and TRBJ2-2; perhaps D is TRBD1 or TRBD2 (6 bases each). The CDR3 is 16 amino acids. V lost 6 bases and J lost 2, with 16 bases in between. Germline V gene lookup returns CDR1 MDHEN and CDR2 SYDVKM. The DNA for the CDR3 is TGTGCCAGCAGCTCGGGGGTACAGGGCAACACCGGGGAGCTGTTTTTT. Its translation: CASSSGVQGNTGELFF.

The chain has TRBV6-6 and TRBJ2-7; perhaps TRBD1 as D (6 bases). The V gene lost 5 bases and the J gene lost 0 bases, with 11 bases spanning the gap. CDR1 and CDR2 (germline): MNHNY, SVGAGI (reference sequence). CDR3 length: 14 residues. The CDR3 nucleotides are TGTGCCAGCAGTGATACAGGGAGCTCCTACGAGCAGTACTTC. Translation gives CASSDTGSSYEQYF.

The J gene is TRBJ2-7, the V gene TRBV6-6; no clear D gene. Per germline, CDR1 MNHNY and CDR2 SVGAGI (reference sequence). V was clipped by 7 bases and J by 4 bases, with 17 bases between them. The CDR3 covers 14 residues. For the CDR3, the DNA is TGTGCCAGCAACCAAGCTCAGGTCGTTTACGAGCAGTACTTC. Translating gives CASNQAQVVYEQYF.

This clone has just one count. The chain links TRBV7-8 to TRBJ1-5; 10 nucleotides line up with TRBD1. The germline CDR1 and CDR2 sequences are SGHVS and FQNEAQ. V shed 3 bases and J 6 bases; nucleotides not matched to a gene: 14. CDR3 length: 18 amino acids. The CDR3 DNA reads as TGTGCCAGCAGCTTCAACGCACAGAGACAGGGGGCATCTCAGCCCCAGCATTTT. Translation: CASSFNAQRQGASQPQHF.

The chain combines TRBV7-3 with TRBJ2-4, with 7 positions matching TRBD1. There are 12 residues in the CDR3. Germline trimming cut 5 bases from V and 8 bases from J; bases unmatched to any gene: 3. Per the germline V gene, CDR1 is SGHTA and CDR2 is FQGTGA. CDR3 in amino acids: CASSPGGDIQYF. The CDR3 nucleotides are TGTGCCAGCAGCCCAGGGGGAGACATTCAGTACTTC.

This clone was observed a single time. The chain uses TRBV6-5 and TRBJ2-7, with D maybe TRBD1 (5 bases). There are 13 residues in the CDR3. V lost 6 bases and J lost 3, with 12 bases in between. The germline V gene has CDR1 MNHEY and CDR2 SVGAGI. This CDR3 reads CASRADRLYEQYF. DNA for the CDR3: TGTGCCAGCAGGGCCGACAGACTCTACGAGCAGTACTTC.

The chain employs TRBV2 and TRBJ2-6, with unresolved D. The ends were cut back, 3 bases at V and 2 bases at J, with 8 bases in the middle. Germline CDR1 is SNHLY and CDR2 is FYNNEI. CDR3 length: 15 amino acids. The CDR3 DNA reads TGTGCCAGCAGTGAGTCTATCCCTGGGGCCAACGTCCTGACTTTC. Translated: CASSESIPGANVLTF.

The V call is TRBV28, the J call TRBJ2-3; D unresolved. This CDR3 is built from 18 residues. Trimming removed 7 bases from V and 0 bases from J, with 23 bases in between. CDR1 is MDHEN, CDR2 SYDVKM, per germline. CDR3 protein: CASTLGAAQRLSTDTQYF. CDR3 in DNA: TGTGCCAGCACCCTCGGCGCTGCGCAAAGGCTCAGCACAGATACGCAGTATTTT.

The chain carries TRBV14 and TRBJ2-7; TRBD2 aligns across 12 bases. This CDR3 has 15 amino acids. Per germline, CDR1 SGHDN and CDR2 FVKESK. V lost 8 bases, J lost 7 bases, and 12 bases stayed unmatched. The CDR3 loop is CASSRRLAGVLEQYF. Here the CDR3 DNA reads TGTGCCAGCTCCAGGAGACTAGCGGGAGTGCTGGAGCAGTACTTC. The full variable domain, completed using reference TRBV14 and TRBJ2-7, is EAGVTQFPSHSVIEKGQTVTLRCDPISGHDNLYWYRRVMGKEIKFLLHFVKESKQDESGMPNNRFLAERTGGTYSTLKVQPAELEDSGVYFCASSRRLAGVLEQYFGPGTRLTVT.

About this clone: The junction shows a germline mismatch at one end, possibly a read error. The chain employs TRBV7-7 and TRBJ1-4; perhaps TRBD1 as D (5 bases). The CDR3 is 14 amino acids. The V gene's germline CDR1 is SSHAT and CDR2 FNYEAQ (reference sequence). CDR3 residues: CASSLAGTNEKLFF. CDR3 in DNA: TGTGCTAGCAGCTTAGCAGGGACTAATGAAAAACTGTTTTTT.

The chain has TRBV11-2 and TRBJ2-1; no definite D call. CDR1 is SGHAT and CDR2 is FQNNGV in the germline V gene. This CDR3 has 14 amino acids. V shed 2 bases and J shed 2 bases, with 7 bases lying between them. The CDR3 sequence is CASSLSGTYNEQFF. The DNA for the CDR3 is TGTGCCAGCAGCTTAAGTGGTACCTACAATGAGCAGTTCTTC.

This chain's CDR3 is CASTSGGRLTGELFF. The CDR3 bases are TGCGCCAGCACCAGCGGAGGGAGACTGACCGGGGAGCTGTTTTTT. J is TRBJ2-2 and V is TRBV5-1; D perhaps matches TRBD2 (6 bases). Trimming shortened V by 6 bases and J by 5 bases, and 17 bases separated the two germline ends. This CDR3 has 15 amino acids. The germline CDR1 and CDR2 sequences are SGHRS and YFSETQ.

The CDR3 bases are TGTGCCAGTAGCCACGGACAGCCCTATAGCAATCAGCCCCAGCATTTT. Amino acid sequence: CASSHGQPYSNQPQHF. This rearrangement joins TRBV19 to TRBJ1-5; the D gene is possibly TRBD1 (6 bases). Trimming removed 6 bases at V and 0 bases at J, with 15 bases between. The CDR3 contains 16 residues. Germline values: CDR1 LNHDA, CDR2 SQIVND (reference sequence).

The genes are TRBV9 and TRBJ2-2; D remains unclear. This CDR3 has 13 amino acids. Per germline, CDR1 SGDLS and CDR2 YYNGEE. V dropped 2 bases and J dropped 5 bases, with 7 bases sitting between them. The CDR3 sequence is CASSVFSTGELFF. In DNA form, the CDR3 reads TGTGCCAGCAGCGTCTTTAGTACCGGGGAGCTGTTTTTT.

The rearrangement uses TRBV7-2 and TRBJ2-1, with D perhaps matching TRBD1 (5 bases). The CDR3 is 14 residues long. V gave up 5 bases and J gave up 6 bases, with 14 bases separating them. CDR1 and CDR2 (germline): SGHTA, FQGNSA. CDR3 in DNA: TGTGCCAGCAGCCCGGGTGGGGCCCGCAATGAGCAGTTCTTC. It codes for CASSPGGARNEQFF.